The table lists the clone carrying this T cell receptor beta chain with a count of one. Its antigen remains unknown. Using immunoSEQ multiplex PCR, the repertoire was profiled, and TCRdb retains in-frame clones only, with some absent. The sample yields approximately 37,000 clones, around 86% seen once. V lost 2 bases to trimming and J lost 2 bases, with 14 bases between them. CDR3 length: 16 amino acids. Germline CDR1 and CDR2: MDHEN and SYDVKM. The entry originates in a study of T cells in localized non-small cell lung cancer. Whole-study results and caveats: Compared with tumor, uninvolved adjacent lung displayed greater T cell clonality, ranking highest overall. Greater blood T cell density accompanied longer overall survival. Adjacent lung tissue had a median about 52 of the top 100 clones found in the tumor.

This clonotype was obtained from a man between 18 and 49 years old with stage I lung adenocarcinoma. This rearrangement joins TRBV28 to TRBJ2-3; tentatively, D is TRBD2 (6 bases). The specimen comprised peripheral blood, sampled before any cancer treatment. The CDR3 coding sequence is TGTGCCAGCAGTTTAGCCGCGGGGCGGAACACAGATACGCAGTATTTT. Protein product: CASSLAAGRNTDTQYF. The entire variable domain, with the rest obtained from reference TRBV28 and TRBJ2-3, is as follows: DVKVTQSSRYLVKRTGEKVFLECVQDMDHENMFWYRQDPGLGLRLIYFSYDVKMKEKGDIPEGYSVSREKKERFSLILESASTNQTSMYLCASSLAAGRNTDTQYFGPGTRLTVL.